This T cell receptor beta chain was captured in a study of T cells in tuberculosis (dated by TCRdb to 2016 to 2019). Concerning the study at large: In the study, CD1B tetramers and high-throughput TCR immunosequencing were combined to characterize T cells specific for the mycobacterial lipid antigen glucose monomycolate (GMM). The investigation overall reported the following: T cells that bind the CD1B-GMM tetramer with low affinity may have been missed by the stringent sort gate.

V lost 8 bases and J lost 3 bases; the stretch between them is 14 bases long. CDR1 and CDR2 were assigned from the germline V gene (reference sequence) as GTSNPN and SVGIG. CDR3 length: 13 amino acids, cysteine to phenylalanine. The entry retains the CDR3 DNA only, 39 bases that are in frame from base 1. Comment on this clone: Base qualities are not provided; no much larger clone lies one nucleotide away.

Because TCR-alpha and TCR-beta chains were sequenced unpaired, no information on chain pairing was available. TCR libraries were generated with the immunoSEQ multiplex PCR assay, using TCR-beta and/or TCR-alpha/delta assays for each sample. The Illumina high-throughput platform was used to sequence the amplified TCR libraries. The original methods were these. Clustering and dimensionality reduction relied on pairwise TCRdist distances among GMM-specific receptors from T cells that were either sorted ex vivo or expanded in vitro. Sequence motifs defined by gene usage and CDR3 content were tested for enrichment in tetramer-positive versus tetramer-negative populations. The immuneACCESS repertoire file appears here via TCRdb, limited to in-frame rearrangements. These files lack a portion of the clones; in checked studies, under half of the deficit traces to unresolved V genes, and the cause of the others is not known. V, J and clone size were drawn from that table, and D and trimming were deduced from the DNA. This sample has 88,000 or so clones in its table, and approximately 90% of those were observed once. The ten largest clonotypes hold approximately 1.9% of the sample.

PBMC were thawed, rested overnight, stained with a GMM-loaded CD1B tetramer, a Live/Dead dye and anti-CD3, and then sorted on a FACS Aria II. CD1B tetramers were loaded with C32 glucose monomycolate purified from Rhodococcus equi. Before cryopreservation, the PBMC used for tetramer sorting had been depleted of CD14-expressing monocytes as part of a separate study. From each donor, roughly 91,000 tetramer-negative cells were sorted and were analyzed alongside the tetramer-positive cells. Antigen-specific T cells were sorted from several healthy South African adults using GMM-loaded CD1B tetramers. The TCR sequence derives from an adult woman with latent tuberculosis. This sequence uses TRBV30 and TRBJ2-1, with a tentative D gene TRBD2 over 6 matching bases. The sequencing input was CD1b-GMM tetramer-negative cells sorted from PBMCs. The cell subset or site label of this sample denotes: T cells not binding CD1B-GMM tetramer, sorted from same donor. For the CDR3, the sequence is CAVSGAGYNEQFF. In nucleotides, the sequence is TGTGCCGTCTCGGGAGCGGGCTACAATGAGCAGTTCTTC.